A single sample is the source of the 23 T cell receptor beta chains below, sequenced in a study of OX40 agonist ivuxolimab in advanced cancers. TCRdb's copy holds only in-frame clones and misses some; the assay was immunoSEQ multiplex PCR. The sample consists of some 16,000 clones, 75% to 90% of them appearing once. The input for sequencing was CD4+ or CD8+ T cells sorted from blood, taken in a trial of the OX40 agonist ivuxolimab. Receptors were obtained from an adult with an advanced solid tumor such as melanoma, head and neck, liver or kidney cancer.

The chain links TRBV6-1 to TRBJ1-5; D is unclear. Germline V gives CDR1 MNHNS, CDR2 SASEGT. The CDR3 sequence is 14 residues long. V was shortened by 7 bases and J by 1 base, with 11 bases between the two germline ends. Written as DNA, the CDR3 is TGTGCCAGCATCGGCAGCTCGAGCAATCAGCCCCAGCATTTT. Protein product: CASIGSSSNQPQHF.

This chain uses TRBV15 with TRBJ1-5; D is undetermined. This CDR3 contains 12 residues. CDR1 LNHNV and CDR2 YYDKDF come from the germline V gene (reference sequence). V was cut by 0 bases and J by 9 bases, with 6 bases left in between. The CDR3 DNA is TGTGCCACCAGCAGAGATGGCGGGCCCCAGCATTTT. It encodes CATSRDGGPQHF.

This sequence joins TRBV9 and TRBJ1-1; D is perhaps TRBD1 (6 bases). Germline CDR1 SGDLS, CDR2 YYNGEE. This CDR3 comprises 14 residues. Trimming took 5 bases from V and 1 from J, leaving 12 bases between them. DNA of the CDR3: TGTGCCAGCAGGCCAGGGGCCGAGAACACTGAAGCTTTCTTT. It yields the protein CASRPGAENTEAFF.

A remark on this clone: This same CDR3 is encoded by further DNA sequences in the sample. The chain is built from TRBV5-1 and TRBJ2-3; 9 positions agree with TRBD2. V was pared by 4 bases and J by 1 base, with 7 bases of the junction left unmatched. This CDR3 spans 16 amino acids. CDR1 and CDR2 from the germline V gene are SGHRS and YFSETQ. CDR3 in DNA: TGCGCCAGCAGCCCTGGGTCTAGCGGGGGCACAGATACGCAGTATTTT. Amino acids: CASSPGSSGGTDTQYF.

The rearrangement uses TRBV5-1 and TRBJ2-5; D may be TRBD2 (5 bases). CDR1 and CDR2 from the germline V gene are SGHRS and YFSETQ. Trimming cost V 4 bases and J 4 bases, with 8 bases left between them. The CDR3 consists of 12 residues. DNA for the CDR3: TGCGCCAGCAGCGTAGAGGGAGAGACCCAGTACTTC. The encoded protein is CASSVEGETQYF.

This chain connects TRBV7-2 to TRBJ2-1; 7 positions agree with TRBD1. CDR3 size: 15 residues. Germline lookup yields CDR1 SGHTA and CDR2 FQGNSA. With 2 bases clipped from V and 6 bases from J, the junction kept 7 bases outside the gene matches. The CDR3 nucleotides are TGTGCCAGCAGCTTAAGCAGGGGGAATGGCAATGAGCAGTTCTTC. As protein: CASSLSRGNGNEQFF.

V gene TRBV28 combines with J gene TRBJ1-5; possible D gene TRBD1, 5 bases. Per germline, CDR1 MDHEN and CDR2 SYDVKM. V lost 9 bases, J lost 0 bases, and 12 bases lay in between. The CDR3 length is 14 residues. The CDR3 region is CASRGDYSNQPQHF. DNA of the CDR3: TGTGCCAGTAGGGGTGATTATAGCAATCAGCCCCAGCATTTT.

The rearrangement joins TRBV19 to TRBJ2-7; D gene uncertain. The CDR3 totals 14 residues. Germline lookup yields CDR1 LNHDA and CDR2 SQIVND (reference sequence). Trimming took off 3 bases at V and 5 bases at J, with 14 bases between the two ends. CDR3 DNA sequence: TGTGCCAGTAGTATGACTCACACGAATGACGAGCAGTACTTC. Its translation is CASSMTHTNDEQYF.

The gene calls are TRBV28 and TRBJ2-1; perhaps TRBD2 as D (6 bases). There are 14 residues in the CDR3. Germline V gene data show CDR1 as MDHEN and CDR2 as SYDVKM. Trimming shortened V by 6 bases and J by 3 bases, and 12 bases separated the two germline ends. In DNA, the CDR3 is TGTGCCAGCAGGGGGGACTCGGGCTACAATGAGCAGTTCTTC. Translation: CASRGDSGYNEQFF.

This chain links TRBV29-1 with TRBJ1-2; 12 nucleotides match TRBD1. The trim removed 6 bases at V and 2 bases at J, leaving 7 bases unmatched. The CDR3 runs to 15 residues. Germline CDR1 reads SQVTM; CDR2 reads ANQGSEA. CDR3 loop: CSVWDRGQSNYGYTF. CDR3 nucleotide sequence: TGCAGCGTCTGGGACAGGGGGCAGTCGAACTATGGCTACACCTTC. The full variable domain, rest sourced from reference TRBV29-1 and TRBJ1-2, is SAVISQKPSRDICQRGTSLTIQCQVDSQVTMMFWYRQQPGQSLTLIATANQGSEATYESGFVIDKFPISRPNLTFSTLTVSNMSPEDSSIYLCSVWDRGQSNYGYTFGSGTRLTVV.

The CDR3: CASSLSGTPVAKNIQYF. For the CDR3, the DNA is TGTGCCAGCAGTCTGAGCGGGACACCAGTAGCCAAAAACATTCAGTACTTC. The chain couples TRBV28 to TRBJ2-4; a weak D match, TRBD2 (7 bases). The CDR3 spans 17 residues. Germline-derived CDR1 and CDR2 are MDHEN and SYDVKM. V was trimmed by 5 bases and J by 0 bases, leaving 17 bases between them.

The chain combines TRBV6-1 with TRBJ2-1; 8 bases match TRBD2. J was trimmed by 2 bases and V by 2 bases; bases with no gene match: 2. The CDR3 is 15 residues long. Looked up from germline, CDR1 is MNHNS and CDR2 is SASEGT. In nucleotides, the CDR3 is TGTGCCAGCAGTGAACTAGCGGGCCCCTACAATGAGCAGTTCTTC. Its protein product is CASSELAGPYNEQFF.

V is TRBV29-1 and J is TRBJ2-5, with D tentatively TRBD1 (6 bases). The CDR3 totals 13 residues. V shed 3 bases and J shed 1 base, with 9 bases lying between them. Germline V gene lookup returns CDR1 SQVTM and CDR2 ANQGSEA. The CDR3 is CSVDWGLQETQYF. The DNA for the CDR3 is TGCAGCGTTGATTGGGGGCTCCAAGAGACCCAGTACTTC. The full variable domain, its missing parts supplied by reference TRBV29-1 and TRBJ2-5, is SAVISQKPSRDICQRGTSLTIQCQVDSQVTMMFWYRQQPGQSLTLIATANQGSEATYESGFVIDKFPISRPNLTFSTLTVSNMSPEDSSIYLCSVDWGLQETQYFGPGTRLLVL.

The rearrangement joins TRBV28 to TRBJ2-3; the D is unclear. The germline V gene encodes CDR1 MDHEN and CDR2 SYDVKM. The CDR3 loop spans 14 amino acids. V lost 10 bases and J lost 7, with 21 bases in between. The CDR3 loop is CAIQTQSGYNTQYF. In nucleotides, the CDR3 is TGTGCCATCCAGACCCAGAGTGGGTATAATACGCAGTATTTT.

This sequence joins TRBV27 and TRBJ2-1; a weak D match, TRBD2 (6 bases). The CDR3 runs 13 residues. Germline CDR1 MNHEY, CDR2 SMNVEV (reference sequence). V dropped 8 bases and J dropped 6 bases, with 14 bases sitting between them. This CDR3 is CASGRVGGNEQFF. For the CDR3, the DNA is TGTGCCAGCGGGCGGGTGGGGGGCAATGAGCAGTTCTTC.

The V call is TRBV28, the J call TRBJ1-4; D gene ambiguous. V lost 8 bases and J 5 bases, leaving 12 bases between the germline ends. This CDR3 spans 13 amino acids. The germline gives CDR1 MDHEN, CDR2 SYDVKM. CDR3 sequence reads: CASVSRSNEKLFF. In nucleotides, the CDR3 is TGTGCCAGCGTTTCACGGAGCAATGAAAAACTGTTTTTT.

V and J are TRBV11-2 and TRBJ1-4, with D tentatively TRBD1 (6 bases). CDR1 SGHAT and CDR2 FQNNGV come from the germline V gene. CDR3 size: 14 residues. Trimming cost V 6 bases and J 8 bases, with 16 bases left between them. The CDR3: CASRIGAGAEKLFF. The CDR3 DNA follows: TGTGCCAGCAGAATTGGGGCAGGGGCCGAAAAACTGTTTTTT.

The chain employs TRBV7-9 and TRBJ2-7; 7 bases map to TRBD1. The V gene end was trimmed by 5 bases and the J gene end by 3 bases; junction bases not matched to a gene: 7. The CDR3 is made up of 14 amino acids. Looked up from germline, CDR1 is SEHNR and CDR2 is FQNEAQ (reference sequence). CDR3 residues: CASSPRRDSYEQYF. CDR3 DNA sequence: TGTGCCAGCAGCCCCCGACGGGACAGCTACGAGCAGTACTTC.

The sample holds one count of this clone. The genes are TRBV18 and TRBJ1-4; D gene uncertain. Per the germline V gene, CDR1 is KGHSH and CDR2 is LQKENI. The CDR3 runs to 12 residues. The germline V and J ends were trimmed by 2 bases and 8 bases, with 6 bases remaining between them. CDR3 in amino acids: CASSPREEKLFF. The CDR3 nucleotides are TGTGCCAGCTCACCAAGAGAGGAAAAACTGTTTTTT. Using reference TRBV18 and TRBJ1-4 for the parts outside the CDR3, the full variable domain is NAGVMQNPRHLVRRRGQEARLRCSPMKGHSHVYWYRQLPEEGLKFMVYLQKENIIDESGMPKERFSAEFPKEGPSILRIQQVVRGDSAAYFCASSPREEKLFFGSGTQLSVL.

Here the CDR3 reads CASRLGGGLKTMNEQFF. CDR3 in DNA: TGTGCCAGCAGACTTGGGGGCGGGCTAAAGACCATGAATGAGCAGTTCTTC. The chain couples TRBV7-9 to TRBJ2-1, with D perhaps TRBD1 (6 bases). Germline V gene lookup returns CDR1 SEHNR and CDR2 FQNEAQ (reference sequence). The CDR3 sequence is 17 residues long. V lost 6 bases, J lost 7 bases, and 25 bases lay in between.

With respect to this clone: One end of the junction fails to match germline, which may point to a read error. J is TRBJ2-7 and V is TRBV5-8, with 16 bases lining up with TRBD2. CDR3 size: 15 residues. Per the germline V gene, CDR1 is SGHTS and CDR2 is YDEGEE. DNA for the CDR3: TGTGCCAGCAGCCTTCCGGGACTAGCGGGGGGGGAAAAGCACTTC. Its protein product is CASSLPGLAGGEKHF.

V is TRBV11-2 and J is TRBJ2-1; possible D gene TRBD2, 5 bases. V lost 3 bases and J lost 4, with 10 bases in between. This CDR3 has 14 amino acids. Looked up from germline, CDR1 is SGHAT and CDR2 is FQNNGV. CDR3 amino acids: CASSLVTGYNEQFF. The DNA for the CDR3 is TGTGCCAGCAGCTTGGTAACGGGATACAATGAGCAGTTCTTC.

In the case of this clone: The junction shows a germline mismatch at one end, possibly a read error. Other DNA sequences in the same sample also yield this CDR3. The chain links TRBV4-2 to TRBJ2-7; D remains ambiguous. CDR3 length: 15 residues. Germline values: CDR1 LGHNA, CDR2 YNFKEQ. CDR3 DNA sequence: TGTGCCAGCAGTCAAGGTGGGGATCGGACCTACGAGCAGTACTTC. Amino acids: CASSQGGDRTYEQYF.